A selection of T cell receptor beta chains follows, all from one sample in a study of cytomegalovirus exposure and HLA in healthy donors. Some clones are missing from TCRdb's copy, which holds only in-frame ones; the method was immunoSEQ multiplex PCR. The data contain 170,000 or so clones, 80% of them singletons. Input material: PBMCs. The receptors originated from a boy aged 5-17 years in good health and CMV-seronegative. CDR3s include the opening cysteine and the closing phenylalanine or tryptophan. D genes are given only for firm matches. Not all rows give a size; the values are once, few, many and, for expanded clones, a class.

j_call	clone_size	v_call	d_call	cdr3_aa	cdr3_nt
TRBJ1-1	-	TRBV30	-	CAWRDTQNTEAFF	TGTGCCTGGAGGGACACCCAGAACACTGAAGCTTTCTTT
TRBJ1-2	-	TRBV5-1	TRBD1	CASSPWGQGTAGYTF	TGCGCCAGCAGCCCTTGGGGACAGGGGACGGCTGGCTACACCTTC
TRBJ1-5	-	TRBV7-3	-	CASSLTSGVNQPQHF	TGTGCCAGCAGCTTAACATCCGGGGTTAATCAGCCCCAGCATTTT
TRBJ1-1	-	TRBV20-1	-	CSVAFGVEAFF	TGCAGTGTTGCATTCGGGGTGGAAGCTTTCTTT
TRBJ1-1	-	TRBV5-1	TRBD1	CASSSRPGQVNTEAFF	TGCGCCAGCAGCTCCCGACCGGGACAGGTGAACACTGAAGCTTTCTTT
TRBJ1-4	-	TRBV7-9	TRBD1	CASSQGDRLNEKLFF	TGTGCCAGCAGCCAGGGGGACAGGTTAAATGAAAAACTGTTTTTT
TRBJ1-2	few	TRBV6-5	TRBD1	CASSLQGAGYYGYTF	TGTGCCAGCAGCTTACAGGGGGCAGGGTACTATGGCTACACCTTC
TRBJ2-3	-	TRBV15	-	CATSRAQGHTDTQYF	TGTGCCACCAGCAGAGCTCAGGGCCACACAGATACGCAGTATTTT
TRBJ2-3	-	TRBV5-5	TRBD1	CASSWRDREDTDTQYF	TGTGCCAGCAGCTGGAGGGACAGGGAAGACACAGATACGCAGTATTTT
TRBJ2-1	-	TRBV6-4	TRBD2	CASSDSSSGYNEQFF	TGTGCCAGCAGTGACTCATCTAGCGGGTACAATGAGCAGTTCTTC
TRBJ1-2	-	TRBV6-5	TRBD1	CASSYRGYYGYTF	TGTGCCAGCAGCTACAGGGGATACTATGGCTACACCTTC
TRBJ1-1	-	TRBV4-1	-	CASSQLTANTEAFF	TGCGCCAGCAGCCAGCTGACAGCGAACACTGAAGCTTTCTTT
TRBJ1-1	-	TRBV19	TRBD1	CASSIQGALAEAFF	TGTGCCAGTAGTATCCAGGGGGCCCTGGCTGAAGCTTTCTTT
TRBJ2-1	-	TRBV5-6	-	CASSLGEDEQFF	TGTGCCAGCAGCTTGGGGGAGGATGAGCAGTTCTTC
TRBJ2-2	-	TRBV6-4	-	CASSAGDTGELFF	TGTGCCAGCAGTGCAGGGGACACCGGGGAGCTGTTTTTT
TRBJ2-7	-	TRBV6-6	-	CASSYTSGESYEQYF	TGTGCCAGCAGTTACACTTCGGGGGAATCCTACGAGCAGTACTTC
TRBJ1-1	-	TRBV19	TRBD1	CASSPGTGHAFF	TGTGCCAGTAGTCCCGGGACAGGGCATGCTTTCTTT
TRBJ1-2	-	TRBV5-4	TRBD1	CASSLRDRGGYGYTF	TGTGCCAGCAGCCTCCGGGACAGGGGCGGCTATGGCTACACCTTC
TRBJ2-7	-	TRBV5-1	TRBD1	CASSPPPWTGLYEQYF	TGCGCCAGCAGCCCCCCTCCCTGGACAGGGTTGTACGAGCAGTACTTC
TRBJ2-1	-	TRBV6-5	TRBD2	CASSTSGSVPEQFF	TGTGCCAGCAGCACTAGCGGGAGCGTACCTGAGCAGTTCTTC
TRBJ1-5	few	TRBV5-8	TRBD1	CASSRTGGDQPQHF	TGTGCCAGCAGCCGGACAGGGGGTGATCAGCCCCAGCATTTT
TRBJ2-5	few	TRBV27	TRBD2	CASSLSSGRAQETQYF	TGTGCCAGCAGCCTCTCTAGCGGGAGGGCACAAGAGACCCAGTACTTC
TRBJ2-7	-	TRBV30	TRBD2	CAWRGTNGVGQYF	TGTGCCTGGAGAGGGACTAATGGAGTGGGGCAGTACTTC
TRBJ2-5	-	TRBV5-1	-	CASTAGNQETQYF	TGCGCCAGCACGGCGGGGAACCAAGAGACCCAGTACTTC
TRBJ2-1	-	TRBV5-6	-	CASSLGSGSPYYNEQFF	TGTGCCAGCAGCTTGGGGTCGGGGTCCCCCTACTACAATGAGCAGTTCTTC
TRBJ2-3	-	TRBV9	-	CASSGDVDSPTDTQYF	TGTGCCAGCAGCGGCGATGTTGACAGCCCCACAGATACGCAGTATTTT
TRBJ2-1	-	TRBV7-3	TRBD1	CASSLGQGKQDEQFF	TGTGCCAGCAGCTTGGGACAGGGTAAGCAAGATGAGCAGTTCTTC
TRBJ1-1	-	TRBV5-4	-	CASSRGGGGTEAFF	TGTGCCAGCAGCCGGGGGGGTGGAGGTACTGAAGCTTTCTTT
TRBJ2-5	-	TRBV5-4	TRBD2	CASSLAAGRETQYF	TGTGCCAGCAGCTTGGCAGCGGGGAGAGAGACCCAGTACTTC
TRBJ1-5	-	TRBV5-4	TRBD1	CASSQGTNSNQPQHF	TGTGCCAGTTCACAGGGGACAAATAGCAATCAGCCCCAGCATTTT
TRBJ2-1	-	TRBV9	TRBD2	CASSAEELAGAYNEQFF	TGTGCCAGCAGCGCAGAAGAACTAGCGGGAGCTTACAATGAGCAGTTCTTC
TRBJ1-1	-	TRBV7-6	TRBD1	CASSLVWTGGQMNTEAFF	TGTGCCAGCAGCTTAGTTTGGACAGGGGGCCAGATGAACACTGAAGCTTTCTTT
TRBJ2-7	-	TRBV7-9	-	CASSLAGDYEQYF	TGTGCCAGCAGCTTAGCCGGAGACTACGAGCAGTACTTC
TRBJ1-5	-	TRBV6-5	-	CASSQGPQPQHF	TGTGCCAGCTCACAGGGCCCTCAGCCCCAGCATTTT
TRBJ1-2	-	TRBV4-1	-	CASSQVPEYGYTF	TGCGCCAGCAGCCAAGTGCCAGAATATGGCTACACCTTC
TRBJ1-2	-	TRBV7-2	TRBD1	CASSLVEGASFGYTF	TGTGCCAGCAGCTTAGTGGAGGGGGCGAGTTTTGGCTACACCTTC
TRBJ1-6	-	TRBV4-2	TRBD1	CASSQGQGADNSPLHF	TGTGCCAGCAGCCAGGGACAGGGGGCGGATAATTCACCCCTCCACTTT
TRBJ2-1	-	TRBV27	-	CASSLVGVYNEQFF	TGTGCCAGCAGTTTGGTCGGGGTGTACAATGAGCAGTTCTTC
TRBJ1-1	-	TRBV13	TRBD1	CASSPGGRQGRNTEAFF	TGTGCCAGCAGCCCTGGGGGGAGACAGGGGAGGAACACTGAAGCTTTCTTT
TRBJ1-3	-	TRBV27	-	CASGRGISGNTIYF	TGTGCCAGCGGTCGTGGCATATCTGGAAACACCATATATTTT
TRBJ2-1	-	TRBV19	TRBD1	CASIRTGVSNEQFF	TGTGCCAGTATCCGGACAGGGGTTAGCAATGAGCAGTTCTTC
TRBJ2-1	-	TRBV5-4	TRBD1	CASSVQGVHEQFF	TGTGCCAGCAGCGTACAGGGGGTCCATGAGCAGTTCTTC
TRBJ2-1	-	TRBV9	-	CASSVGSPSSPHNEQFF	TGTGCCAGCAGCGTAGGTTCCCCTAGCTCCCCCCACAATGAGCAGTTCTTC
TRBJ2-7	once	TRBV11-3	-	CASSPFSLSYEQYF	TGTGCCAGCAGCCCATTTTCCCTCTCCTACGAGCAGTACTTC
TRBJ2-2	-	TRBV30	-	CAWSGPRNTGELFF	TGTGCCTGGTCTGGGCCCAGAAACACCGGGGAGCTGTTTTTT
TRBJ2-3	-	TRBV5-4	TRBD2	CASSPALAGSTDTQYF	TGTGCCAGCAGCCCCGCGTTAGCGGGGAGCACAGATACGCAGTATTTT
TRBJ1-5	-	TRBV18	-	CASSPLPPGPNQPQHF	TGTGCCAGCTCACCACTTCCTCCGGGTCCTAATCAGCCCCAGCATTTT
TRBJ2-3	-	TRBV9	-	CASSTGSGNLRADTQYF	TGTGCCAGCTCCACCGGATCGGGAAACCTCCGCGCAGATACGCAGTATTTT
TRBJ1-2	-	TRBV27	-	CASSFRAGDVYGYTF	TGTGCCAGCAGTTTCAGGGCAGGGGACGTCTATGGCTACACCTTC
TRBJ2-3	-	TRBV5-4	TRBD2	CASSLKREASDTQYF	TGTGCCAGCAGCTTGAAGCGGGAGGCCTCAGATACGCAGTATTTT
TRBJ1-6	once	TRBV25-1	-	CASNLRGKNSPLHF	TGTGCCAGCAACCTCCGGGGGAAAAATTCACCCCTCCACTTT
TRBJ1-1	-	TRBV6-5	-	CASSYSGVGNTEAFF	TGTGCCAGCAGTTACTCAGGGGTCGGGAACACTGAAGCTTTCTTT
TRBJ2-7	-	TRBV15	-	CATSRDKAEGFVYEQYF	TGTGCCACCAGCAGAGACAAAGCGGAGGGGTTTGTCTACGAGCAGTACTTC
TRBJ1-1	-	TRBV7-9	TRBD1	CASSPRDREAFF	TGTGCCAGCAGCCCTCGGGACAGGGAAGCTTTCTTT
TRBJ1-6	-	TRBV2	TRBD1	CASSEAGTGRGSPLHF	TGTGCCAGCAGTGAAGCTGGGACAGGCCGCGGTTCACCCCTCCACTTT
TRBJ1-1	-	TRBV7-9	-	CASSSPGWFTEAFF	TGTGCCAGCAGCTCCCCCGGGTGGTTCACTGAAGCTTTCTTT
TRBJ2-7	-	TRBV10-1	TRBD1	CASSESKGAVYEQYF	TGCGCCAGCAGTGAGTCTAAGGGGGCTGTATACGAGCAGTACTTC
TRBJ2-3	-	TRBV12-5	TRBD1	CASGPTGGTIEDTQYF	TGTGCTAGTGGTCCCACAGGGGGGACAATTGAAGATACGCAGTATTTT
TRBJ1-2	once	TRBV18	-	CASSPTPGADRLVGGNYGYTF	TGTGCCAGCTCACCAACCCCCGGGGCCGACAGGCTGGTTGGGGGAAACTATGGCTACACCTTC